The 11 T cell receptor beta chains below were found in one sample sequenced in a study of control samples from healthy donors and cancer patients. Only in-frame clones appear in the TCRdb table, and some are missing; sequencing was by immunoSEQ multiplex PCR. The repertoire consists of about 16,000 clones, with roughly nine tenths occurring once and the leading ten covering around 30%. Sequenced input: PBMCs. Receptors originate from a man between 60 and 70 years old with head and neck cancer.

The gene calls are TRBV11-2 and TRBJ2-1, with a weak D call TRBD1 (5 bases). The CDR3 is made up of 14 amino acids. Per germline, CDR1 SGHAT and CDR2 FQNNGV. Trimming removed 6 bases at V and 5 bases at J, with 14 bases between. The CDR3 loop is CASSRQTLNNEQFF. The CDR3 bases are TGTGCCAGCAGTCGACAGACTCTTAACAATGAGCAGTTCTTC.

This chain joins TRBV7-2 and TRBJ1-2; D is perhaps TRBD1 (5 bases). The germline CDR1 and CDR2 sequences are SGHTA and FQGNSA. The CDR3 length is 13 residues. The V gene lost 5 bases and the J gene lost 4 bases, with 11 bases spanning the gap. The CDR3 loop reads CASSADRGYGYTF. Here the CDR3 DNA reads TGTGCCAGCAGCGCCGACAGAGGCTATGGCTACACCTTC.

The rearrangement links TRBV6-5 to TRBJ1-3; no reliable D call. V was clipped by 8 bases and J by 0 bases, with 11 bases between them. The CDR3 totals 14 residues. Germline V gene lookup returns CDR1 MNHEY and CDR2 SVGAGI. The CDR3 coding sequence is TGTGCCAGCGCCCCAGGTTCCTCTGGAAACACCATATATTTT. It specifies CASAPGSSGNTIYF.

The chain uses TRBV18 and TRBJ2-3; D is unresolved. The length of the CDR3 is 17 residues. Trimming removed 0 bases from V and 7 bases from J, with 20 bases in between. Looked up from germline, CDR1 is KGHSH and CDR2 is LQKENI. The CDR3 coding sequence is TGTGCCAGCTCACCACCTTATGGGTTCTCTGTCTCGTATACGCAGTATTTT. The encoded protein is CASSPPYGFSVSYTQYF.

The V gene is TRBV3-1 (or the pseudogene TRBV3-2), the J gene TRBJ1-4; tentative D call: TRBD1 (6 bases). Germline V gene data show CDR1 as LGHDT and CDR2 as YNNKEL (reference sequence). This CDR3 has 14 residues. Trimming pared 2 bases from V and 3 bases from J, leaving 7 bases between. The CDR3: CASSQQGSNEKLFF. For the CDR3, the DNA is TGTGCCAGCAGCCAACAGGGGTCTAATGAAAAACTGTTTTTT.

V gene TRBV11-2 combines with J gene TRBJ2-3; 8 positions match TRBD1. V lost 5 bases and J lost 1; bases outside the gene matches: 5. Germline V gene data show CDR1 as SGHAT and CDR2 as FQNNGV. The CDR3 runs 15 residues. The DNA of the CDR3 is TGTGCCAGCAGCCAAGACAGGGGCCGCACAGATACGCAGTATTTT. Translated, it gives CASSQDRGRTDTQYF. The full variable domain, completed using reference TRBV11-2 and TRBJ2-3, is EAGVAQSPRYKIIEKRQSVAFWCNPISGHATLYWYQQILGQGPKLLIQFQNNGVVDDSQLPKDRFSAERLKGVDSTLKIQPAKLEDSAVYLCASSQDRGRTDTQYFGPGTRLTVL.

This chain's CDR3 is CASSLRTGRYQETQYF. Written as DNA, the CDR3 is TGTGCCAGCAGTCTTCGGACAGGGAGGTACCAAGAGACCCAGTACTTC. The rearrangement joins TRBV5-6 to TRBJ2-5; 8 bases are shared with TRBD1. Germline CDR1 reads SGHDT; CDR2 reads YYEEEE. Losses at the gene ends were 5 bases for V and 0 bases for J; bases not matched to a gene: 9. The CDR3 has 16 residues.

CDR3 DNA sequence: TGTGCCAGCAGTTCGGCATCCCCCTTTGATAGCAATCAGCCCCAGCATTTT. Its protein is CASSSASPFDSNQPQHF. This chain links TRBV2 with TRBJ1-5; D gene uncertain. Germline CDR1 SNHLY, CDR2 FYNNEI. Trimming took off 5 bases at V and 0 bases at J, with 17 bases between the two ends. The CDR3 runs to 17 residues.

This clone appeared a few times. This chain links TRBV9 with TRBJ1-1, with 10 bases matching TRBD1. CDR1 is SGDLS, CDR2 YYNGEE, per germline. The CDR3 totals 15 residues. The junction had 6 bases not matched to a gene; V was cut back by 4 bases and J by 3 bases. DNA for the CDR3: TGTGCCAGCAGCCCCCGACAGGGGGCGGACACTGAAGCTTTCTTT. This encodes CASSPRQGADTEAFF.

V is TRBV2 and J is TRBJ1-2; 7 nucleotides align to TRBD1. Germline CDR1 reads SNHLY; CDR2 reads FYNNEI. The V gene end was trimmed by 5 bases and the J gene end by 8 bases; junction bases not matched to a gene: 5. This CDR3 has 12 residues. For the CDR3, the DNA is TGTGCCAGCAGTCTCCGACAGGGAGGCTACACCTTC. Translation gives CASSLRQGGYTF. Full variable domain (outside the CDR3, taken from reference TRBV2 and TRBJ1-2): EPEVTQTPSHQVTQMGQEVILRCVPISNHLYFYWYRQILGQKVEFLVSFYNNEISEKSEIFDDQFSVERPDGSNFTLKIRSTKLEDSAMYFCASSLRQGGYTFGSGTRLTVV.

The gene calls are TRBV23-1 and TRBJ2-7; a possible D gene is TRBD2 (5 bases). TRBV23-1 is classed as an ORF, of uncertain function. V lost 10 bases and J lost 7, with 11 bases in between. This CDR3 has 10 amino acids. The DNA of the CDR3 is TGCGCCACCCAACCGGGGGAGCAGTACTTC. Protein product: CATQPGEQYF.